Here is one T cell receptor (beta chain) with its context. CDR1 and CDR2 from the germline V gene are SEHNR and FQNEAQ (reference sequence). This CDR3 is built from 13 residues. Losses at the gene ends were 4 bases for V and 5 bases for J; bases not matched to a gene: 4. TCRdb reprocessed the RT-PCR reads with MiXCR, giving one entry per CDR3 protein. The sample has approximately 720,000 distinct CDR3 sequences, 14% seen once; the top ten hold 3.6%. The sequence was collected from a female donor in good health, serving as a healthy control. Sequencing was performed on memory CD4+ T cells from blood. The chain joins TRBV7-9 to TRBJ1-1, with 7 bases matching TRBD1. CDR3 in amino acids: CASSSWTGTEAFF. CDR3 coding DNA: TGTGCCAGCAGCTCCTGGACAGGTACTGAAGCTTTCTTT.